Listed below are T cell receptor beta chains from one sample, sequenced in a study of cytomegalovirus exposure and HLA in healthy donors. Generated by immunoSEQ multiplex PCR, the TCRdb table keeps only in-frame clones and is missing some. The listing records around 120,000 clones. Source material: PBMCs. These receptors were collected from a man younger than 35 in good health and CMV-seronegative. Both conserved end residues are part of each CDR3. D genes are given only for firm matches.

j_call	v_call	d_call	cdr3_nt	cdr3_aa
TRBJ1-5	TRBV28	TRBD1	TGTGCCAGCGGACAGGGCGATCAGCCCCAGCATTTT	CASGQGDQPQHF
TRBJ2-7	TRBV7-8	.	TGTGCCAGCAGCTTAGGGCGGCCCGGGGGGCCCTCCTACGAGCAGTACTTC	CASSLGRPGGPSYEQYF
TRBJ1-3	TRBV7-2	.	TGTGCCAGCAGCTTCGGCAGGTCGGCAGGAAACACCATATATTTT	CASSFGRSAGNTIYF
TRBJ1-5	TRBV10-1	TRBD1	TGCGCCAGCAGTGCCGGGACAGGGCAACAGCCCCAGCATTTT	CASSAGTGQQPQHF
TRBJ2-7	TRBV4-1	.	TGCGCCAGCAGCCAAGATCACGGGAGCGAGCAGTACTTC	CASSQDHGSEQYF
TRBJ1-1	TRBV10-3	.	TGTGCCATCAGTGAGTCTATATTAGTCGGGGGGGTTATGAACACTGAAGCTTTCTTT	CAISESILVGGVMNTEAFF
TRBJ2-5	TRBV6-1	.	TGTGCCAGCAGTACAGGAACAGGGAACCAAGAGACCCAGTACTTC	CASSTGTGNQETQYF
TRBJ2-7	TRBV7-2	.	TGTGCCAGCAGCTTATCCTTCCGCGAGCAGTACTTC	CASSLSFREQYF
TRBJ1-2	TRBV7-9	.	TGTGCCAGCAGCATGGACAGAGCTAACTATGGCTACACCTTC	CASSMDRANYGYTF
TRBJ2-2	TRBV7-9	.	TGTGCCAGCAGCTTACAGCGAAACACCGGGGAGCTGTTTTTT	CASSLQRNTGELFF
TRBJ1-4	TRBV6-5	.	TGTGCCAGCAGTGACGGACAGCAGGGGAAACTGTTTTTT	CASSDGQQGKLFF
TRBJ2-7	TRBV6-5	TRBD1	TGTGCCAGCAGGGAACAGGGGATTCGGGACGAGCAGTACTTC	CASREQGIRDEQYF
TRBJ1-4	TRBV9	.	TGTGCCAGCAGCGTAGGTGCGGGTTCATCTAATGAAAAACTGTTTTTT	CASSVGAGSSNEKLFF
TRBJ1-1	TRBV2	.	TGTGCCAGCAGTGGGGGTAGGCAGGGTGGGACTGAAGCTTTCTTT	CASSGGRQGGTEAFF
TRBJ1-2	TRBV11-2	.	TGTGCCAGCAGCTTCACAGGGTCTGAGGGCTACACCTTC	CASSFTGSEGYTF
TRBJ2-4	TRBV25-1	TRBD2	TGTGCCAGCAGTAAGGGAGGGGCCAAAAACATTCAGTACTTC	CASSKGGAKNIQYF
TRBJ2-7	TRBV11-2	.	TGTGCCAGCAGCTTTGGCCCGGGGACACCGAGCGCGCACGAGCAGTACTTC	CASSFGPGTPSAHEQYF
TRBJ1-5	TRBV28	.	TGTGCCAGCACCGGGGGAATAAGCAATCAGCCCCAGCATTTT	CASTGGISNQPQHF
TRBJ1-6	TRBV7-2	.	TGTGCCAGCAGCTTACTTCCGGGGGGAACCTATAATTCACCCCTCCACTTT	CASSLLPGGTYNSPLHF
TRBJ1-3	TRBV7-2	.	TGTGCCAGCAGCTTAGGCGGTTCTGGAAACACCATATATTTT	CASSLGGSGNTIYF
TRBJ2-7	TRBV19	.	TGTGCCAGTAGTATTGATGAGGAGTACGGCGAGCAGTACTTC	CASSIDEEYGEQYF
TRBJ1-1	TRBV6-6	TRBD1	TGTGCCAGCAGTCGGGACAGCCGCACGCCTAGCTTT	CASSRDSRTPSF